The clone carrying this T cell receptor beta chain was found a few times. Its matching antigen is unknown. Looked up from germline, CDR1 is MGHRA and CDR2 is YSYEKL. V dropped 0 bases and J dropped 7; count of bases not matched to a gene: 21. CDR3 length: 22 residues. These data are taken from a study of identical twins. Study-level points and caveats: Twin-shared out-of-frame alpha sequences were enriched for low generation probability. Among monozygotic twins, out-of-frame TCR alpha sharing exceeded what models predicted. Researchers caution that invariant MAIT and iNKT cells could partly confound zero-insertion analyses. Within cord blood, abundant beta clonotypes carried fewer insertions, but memory repertoires showed no such trend.

TCRdb reprocessed the 5' RACE reads with MiXCR, giving one entry per CDR3 protein. This sample has about 890,000 distinct CDR3 sequences, with approximately 13% found just once. These sequences were also reported in another study, on yellow fever vaccine responses in identical twins.

The chain employs TRBV4-1 and TRBJ2-2, with TRBD2 matching 12 bases. This clonotype originated in a woman aged 18 to 35 in good health. The sample taken for sequencing was PBMCs. CDR3 sequence (DNA): TGCGCCAGCAGCCAAGAATGGGCTAGCGGGGGGGCTTTATTCTTTTACGGCGGGGAGCTGTTTTTT. It translates to CASSQEWASGGALFFYGGELFF.